The clone carrying this TCR beta chain was detected ten times or more. Its specificity is not known. The source of the sample is a study of Ad26.COV2.S vaccination and SARS-CoV-2 variants. About the research overall: Donor allocation was to the COV1001 Ad26.COV2.S trial arm. Intramuscularly, Ad26.COV2.S was given either once or twice, 56 days apart.

Data came from immunoSEQ multiplex PCR; TCRdb stores just in-frame clones and leaves some out. Of 300,000 to 400,000 clones in the sample, around 90% were seen once. Treatment noted: over 15 received Ad26.COV2.S at low or high dose, single or two shots; about 5 received placebo; per-sample allocation not given. It was on day 63 after the first vaccine or placebo injection that samples were taken. Study-wide results and caveats: Assessments of TCR breadth and depth may have underestimated the total T cell responses.

This specimen was peripheral blood, taken in a trial of Ad26.COV2.S vaccine versus placebo. The clonotype comes from a person between 18 and 65 years old who received the Ad26.COV2.S COVID-19 vaccine or a placebo.

CDR3: CASSYSGGSNQPQHF. The CDR3 nucleotides are TGTGCCAGCAGTTACTCGGGGGGTAGCAATCAGCCCCAGCATTTT. The V and J genes are TRBV6-5 and TRBJ1-5, with D possibly matching TRBD1 (5 bases). This CDR3 contains 15 residues. Per the germline V gene, CDR1 is MNHEY and CDR2 is SVGAGI. With 0 bases removed from V and 0 bases from J, the gap between germline ends came to 6 bases.